This T cell receptor (beta chain) was observed in a study of T cell repertoires in cytomegalovirus infection. Findings and limits, study-wide: The response measured ex vivo was dominated by TCR beta clonotypes (HLA-C-restricted and CMV-specific).

On this clonotype: The target antigen is unknown.

TCRdb re-analysed the reads in MiXCR, keeping a single row per CDR3 protein. The sample carries around 350,000 distinct CDR3 sequences, 15% to 20% recorded once. The CDR3 covers 15 residues. Trimming shortened V by 0 bases and J by 6 bases, and 12 bases separated the two germline ends. Per the germline V gene, CDR1 is SGHTA and CDR2 is FQGNSA. This TCR came from a human donor in good health (CMV status not recorded). Some clones in this sample may be carry-over from other donors' samples. The chain has TRBV7-2 and TRBJ2-1; D perhaps matches TRBD2 (6 bases). The sequenced material came from PBMCs. This CDR3 is CASSLASKGGNEQFF. The CDR3 DNA reads TGTGCCAGCAGCTTAGCTAGTAAGGGAGGCAATGAGCAGTTCTTC. Using reference TRBV7-2 and TRBJ2-1 for the parts outside the CDR3, the full variable domain is GAGVSQSPSNKVTEKGKDVELRCDPISGHTALYWYRQSLGQGLEFLIYFQGNSAPDKSGLPSDRFSAERTGGSVSTLTIQRTQQEDSAVYLCASSLASKGGNEQFFGPGTRLTVL.